The clone carrying this TCR beta chain was recorded many times. Its antigen is unknown. The data belong to a study of regulatory T cells in long-lasting Graves disease. Whole-study findings and limits: Thyroid tissue went unexamined; only peripheral blood was analyzed.

Building of the TCR beta libraries involved iRepertoire HTBI primers and Arm-PCR of CDR3 regions. As originally analysed: Analysis of the samples identified more than 60 TRBV and 14 TRBJ segments. One entry per CDR3 protein, called by TCRdb with MiXCR from the multiplex PCR reads. The authors' filters were not applied to this entry. Of a few hundred thousand distinct CDR3 sequences listed, roughly a fifth were seen once; the top ten hold roughly an eighth. Stated time point: persistent/refractory GD, antithyroid drugs over 5 years with positive TRAb. Isolated PBMC RNA provided the starting material for the TCR library. This CDR3 contains 17 residues. J gave up 2 bases and V 3 bases, and 3 bases lay outside the gene matches.

V gene TRBV12-3 or TRBV12-4 combines with J gene TRBJ2-6; TRBD1 agrees at 11 bases. The source is a female donor with Graves disease. The source material was peripheral blood mononuclear cells (PBMCs), sampled when the disease was refractory, from a patient treated with antithyroid drugs. CDR3 in DNA: TGTGCCAGCAGTTTGGGACAGGGGGGAACTGGGGCCAACGTCCTGACTTTC. This gives the protein CASSLGQGGTGANVLTF.